This T cell receptor beta chain was recovered during a study of T-cell reconstitution after alpha-beta-depleted transplantation in children. Study-wide results and caveats: Surviving recipient cells, namely T cells and thymic progenitors, were the source of high day-60 TCRbeta diversity in some patients. After one year, T-cell counts and TCRbeta diversity mostly came from new T cells.

Unique molecular identifiers were incorporated when the TCRbeta library was constructed. TCRdb reprocessed the PCR reads via MiXCR and lists one record per CDR3 protein. Of around 230,000 distinct CDR3 sequences listed, 17% were seen once; the top ten hold around 45%. CDR1 is SEHNR, CDR2 FQNEAQ, per germline (reference sequence). This CDR3 region has 17 residues. After removal of 1 base from V and 2 bases from J, the junction contained 8 bases not matched to a gene. As to this clonotype: The antigen is not known.

The gene calls are TRBV7-9 and TRBJ1-1, with 9 bases that match TRBD1. This TCR came from a male patient between 2 and 10 years old who had a stem cell transplant for acute lymphoblastic leukemia, so the T cells may come from the graft donor. The source was PBMCs, mostly from graft donor cells, collected 360 days after TCRalphabeta/CD19-depleted stem cell transplant. DNA for the CDR3: TGTGCCAGCAGCTTAGTTGTGGGACAGGGAGCCAACACTGAAGCTTTCTTT. This sequence encodes CASSLVVGQGANTEAFF. Full variable domain (remainder filled in from reference TRBV7-9 and TRBJ1-1): DTGVSQNPRHKITKRGQNVTFRCDPISEHNRLYWYRQTLGQGPEFLTYFQNEAQLEKSRLLSDRFSAERPKGSFSTLEIQRTEQGDSAMYLCASSLVVGQGANTEAFFGQGTRLTVV.